A selection of T cell receptor beta chains follows, all from one sample in a study of metastatic and nonmetastatic thyroid tumors. MiXCR reprocessed the PCR reads for TCRdb. The repertoire holds roughly 25,000 clones, about 16% seen once, with about 3.6% in the top ten. Sequencing was performed on blood. The receptors here all came from a female donor with papillary thyroid cancer or a benign thyroid nodule (not recorded which). Some clones in this sample may be carry-over from other donors' samples. Each CDR3 is given with its conserved first and last residue. The order of the fields is V gene, J gene, CDR3 protein.

v_gene: TRBV6-5
j_gene: TRBJ2-5
CDR3aa: CASRSGGETQYF

v_gene: TRBV6-4
j_gene: TRBJ2-3
CDR3aa: CASSDSRGTHTDKQYF

v_gene: TRBV7-2
j_gene: TRBJ2-5
CDR3aa: CASSTRVQETQYF

v_gene: TRBV24-1
j_gene: TRBJ2-2
CDR3aa: CATGGMTSGRAPDTGELFF

v_gene: TRBV7-3
j_gene: TRBJ2-4
CDR3aa: CASRSGQGNIQYF

v_gene: TRBV7-9
j_gene: TRBJ1-2
CDR3aa: CASNLAGNRGSYTF

v_gene: TRBV18
j_gene: TRBJ2-1
CDR3aa: CASSPLVGEQFF

v_gene: TRBV7-8
j_gene: TRBJ1-2
CDR3aa: CASSLLGGGWGHTF

v_gene: TRBV6-1
j_gene: TRBJ2-7
CDR3aa: CASRRLASYEQYF

v_gene: TRBV5-1
j_gene: TRBJ1-1
CDR3aa: CASSSRQPGAEAFF

v_gene: TRBV7-6
j_gene: TRBJ1-6
CDR3aa: CASSEGGNSPLHF

v_gene: TRBV2
j_gene: TRBJ2-7
CDR3aa: CASSGLAGYYEQYF

v_gene: TRBV6-1
j_gene: TRBJ1-5
CDR3aa: CASKPESNQPQHF

v_gene: TRBV7-3
j_gene: TRBJ2-2
CDR3aa: CASSSRIGVNTGELFF

v_gene: TRBV28
j_gene: TRBJ2-7
CDR3aa: CASSLGTSGYEQYF

v_gene: TRBV6-1
j_gene: TRBJ2-2
CDR3aa: CATCRGPNTGKLFF

v_gene: TRBV28
j_gene: TRBJ2-1
CDR3aa: CASKGQLSYNEQFF

v_gene: TRBV12-3/TRBV12-4
j_gene: TRBJ2-3
CDR3aa: CASSYDTQYF

v_gene: TRBV30
j_gene: TRBJ2-1
CDR3aa: CAWVRGATNEQFF

v_gene: TRBV6-1
j_gene: TRBJ1-5
CDR3aa: CASITTMADQPQHF